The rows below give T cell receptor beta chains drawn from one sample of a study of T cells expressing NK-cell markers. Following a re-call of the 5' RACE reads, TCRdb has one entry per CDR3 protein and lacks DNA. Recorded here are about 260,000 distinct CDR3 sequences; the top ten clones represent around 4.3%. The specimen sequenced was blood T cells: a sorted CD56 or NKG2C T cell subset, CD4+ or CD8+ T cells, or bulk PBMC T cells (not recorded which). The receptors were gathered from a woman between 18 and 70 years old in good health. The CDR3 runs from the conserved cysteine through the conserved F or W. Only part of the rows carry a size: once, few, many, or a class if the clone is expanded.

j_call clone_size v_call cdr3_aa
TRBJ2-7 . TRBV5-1 CASRPGLLGEQYF
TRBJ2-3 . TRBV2 CASSELEGTDTQYF
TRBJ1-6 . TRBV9 CASSDQGDNSPLHF
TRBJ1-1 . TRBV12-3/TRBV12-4 CASSLGGGKNTEAFF
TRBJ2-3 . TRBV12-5 CASGSGAVSGSYETSTDTQYF
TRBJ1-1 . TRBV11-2 CASSLLRGGTEAFF
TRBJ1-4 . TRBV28 CASSPGTAGSEKLFF
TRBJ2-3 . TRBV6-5 CASSYSTRAGDTQYF
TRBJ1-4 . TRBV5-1 CASSLQGSGEKLFF
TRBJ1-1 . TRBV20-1 CSARDGSRGAFF
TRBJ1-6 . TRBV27 CASSLLPNAGSSYNSPLHF
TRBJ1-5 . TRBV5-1 CASSLGDNQPQHF
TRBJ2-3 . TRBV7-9 CASSRGTTDTQYF
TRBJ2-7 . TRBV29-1 CSAGVAYEQYF
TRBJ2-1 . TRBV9 CASSVGQGVAEQFF
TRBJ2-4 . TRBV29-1 CSVEFRGKNIQYF
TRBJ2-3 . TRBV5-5 CASSLSGTESTDTQYF
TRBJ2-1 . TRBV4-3 CASSLGLAGGEQFF
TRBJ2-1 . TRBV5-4 CASSLDTLGEQFF
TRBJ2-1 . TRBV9 CASSVAAGIYNEQFF
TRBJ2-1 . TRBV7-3 CASSNVPGSYNEQFF
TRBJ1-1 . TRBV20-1 CSARPVTEAFF
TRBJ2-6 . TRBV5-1 CASSLDGRGDFSSGANVLTF
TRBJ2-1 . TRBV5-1 CASTSQTYNEQFF
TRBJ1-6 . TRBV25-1 CASSEYWSTNSPLHF
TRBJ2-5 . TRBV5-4 CASSLDPGAVQETQYF
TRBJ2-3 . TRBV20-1 CSAPTPAGGPYTQYF
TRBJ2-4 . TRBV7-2 CASSPQVAGLAKNIQYF
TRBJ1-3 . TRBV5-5 CASGQGVSGNTIYF
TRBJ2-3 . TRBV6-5 CASSYWGTTDTQYF
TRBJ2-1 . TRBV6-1 CASSVPGLGEFF
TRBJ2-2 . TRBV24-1 CATSADPGTSGNTGELFF
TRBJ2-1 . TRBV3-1 CASSHQEAGFSVNEQFF
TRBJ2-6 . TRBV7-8 CASSLARAGESSGANVLTF
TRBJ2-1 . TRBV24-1 CATSDLTPRNEQFF
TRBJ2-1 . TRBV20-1 CSALGVSYNDQFF
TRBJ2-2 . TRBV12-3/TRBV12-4 CASNAQSIAGELFF
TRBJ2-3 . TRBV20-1 CSAQTSGGADTQYF
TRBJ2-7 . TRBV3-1 CASSLGTPGEQYF
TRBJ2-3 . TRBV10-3 CAISEGRRGRYSDTQYF
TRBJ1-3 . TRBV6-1 CASRPDRSSGNTIYF
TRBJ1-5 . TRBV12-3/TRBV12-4 CASSPGGDQPQHF
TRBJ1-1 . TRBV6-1 CASSRQGTGGTEAFF
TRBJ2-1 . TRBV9 CASSVEVRLAGGEQFF
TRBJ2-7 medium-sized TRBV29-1 CSVRGERVSYEQYF
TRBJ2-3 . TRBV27 CASSFGEADTQYF
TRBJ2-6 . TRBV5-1 CASSSGWTGGSGANVLTF
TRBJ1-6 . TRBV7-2 CASTVSSSFNSPLHF
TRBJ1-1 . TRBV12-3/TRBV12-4 CASSFTQGGRTEAFF
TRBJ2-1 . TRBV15 CATSSRDRSHNEQFF
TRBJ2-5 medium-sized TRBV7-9 CASSLSPLAGGHETQYF
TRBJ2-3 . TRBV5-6 CASSLDGSRITDTQYF
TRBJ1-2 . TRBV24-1 CATSDPRVGYTF
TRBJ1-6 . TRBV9 CASSEMGSPLHF
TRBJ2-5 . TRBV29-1 CSVRQVLQETQYF
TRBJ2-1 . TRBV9 CASSSVGGSSSYNEQFF